Each of the 20 T cell receptor beta chains below was sequenced from the same sample in a study of blood T cell repertoires in COVID-19. Libraries were prepared by immunoSEQ multiplex PCR; TCRdb keeps only in-frame clonotypes and omits some of them. This sample carries fewer than 80,000 clones, around 90% of them seen once, and the ten largest clones take around 9%. The sequencing sample was made of peripheral blood. The receptors originated from a human donor in a cohort sampled during active COVID-19.

The chain joins TRBV25-1 to TRBJ2-6; D unclear. Germline V gene lookup returns CDR1 MGHDK and CDR2 SYGVNS. V dropped 3 bases and J dropped 0 bases, with 6 bases sitting between them. The CDR3 contains 15 residues. The CDR3 nucleotides read TGTGCCAGCAGTGATAGCATCTCTGGGGCCAACGTCCTGACTTTC. Protein product: CASSDSISGANVLTF.

The rearrangement joins TRBV10-3 to TRBJ1-2; 8 bases fit TRBD1. CDR3 size: 14 residues. Trimming took 6 bases from V and 0 from J; bases not matched to a gene: 3. Germline V gene lookup returns CDR1 ENHRY and CDR2 SYGVKD. CDR3 residues: CAISGQGANYGYTF. CDR3 in DNA: TGTGCCATCAGCGGACAGGGCGCTAACTATGGCTACACCTTC.

The chain joins TRBV18 to TRBJ2-7; no clear D gene. The CDR3 has 12 residues. V was clipped by 2 bases and J by 5 bases, with 7 bases between them. Germline V gene lookup returns CDR1 KGHSH and CDR2 LQKENI. The CDR3 DNA is TGTGCCAGCTCACCAAACCCGGACGAGCAGTACTTC. Protein sequence: CASSPNPDEQYF.

V is TRBV7-3 and J is TRBJ2-3, with TRBD1 matching over 7 bases. Trimming took 2 bases from V and 2 from J; bases not matched to a gene: 10. Germline V CDR1 and CDR2: SGHTA, FQGTGA. The CDR3 runs to 17 residues. CDR3 coding DNA: TGTGCCAGCAGCTTAGGGACCAAAGACAGGGACACAGATACGCAGTATTTT. It is translated as CASSLGTKDRDTDTQYF.

The chain links TRBV9 to TRBJ2-7, with 8 bases fitting TRBD1. With V trimmed by 0 bases and J by 1 base, 3 bases remained unmatched. The CDR3 length is 15 residues. CDR1 is SGDLS and CDR2 is YYNGEE in the germline V gene. CDR3 region: CASSVGGQGSYEQYF. As DNA, the CDR3 is TGTGCCAGCAGCGTAGGTGGACAGGGTTCCTACGAGCAGTACTTC.

V usage is TRBV6-1 and J usage is TRBJ1-5; D may be TRBD1 (6 bases). The CDR3 extends over 13 amino acids. V lost 1 base, J lost 6 bases, and 7 bases lay in between. Germline V lookup: CDR1 MNHNS, CDR2 SASEGT. CDR3 sequence: CASSEGTVQPQHF. For the CDR3, the DNA is TGTGCCAGCAGTGAAGGGACAGTTCAGCCCCAGCATTTT.

The chain employs TRBV28 and TRBJ2-7; TRBD1 aligns across 11 bases. Germline V gene data show CDR1 as MDHEN and CDR2 as SYDVKM. With V trimmed by 5 bases and J by 2 bases, 5 bases remained unmatched. The length of the CDR3 is 15 residues. CDR3 DNA sequence: TGTGCCAGCAGTACGAGGACAGGGGGCACCTACGAGCAGTACTTC. Translating gives CASSTRTGGTYEQYF.

The gene calls are TRBV30 and TRBJ2-7; D may be TRBD1 (6 bases). Germline CDR1 GTSNPN, CDR2 SVGIG (reference sequence). V lost 5 bases, J lost 7 bases, and 15 bases lay in between. The CDR3 covers 12 residues. CDR3 sequence reads: CAWSRGRGEQYF. CDR3 DNA sequence: TGTGCCTGGTCCCGGGGCAGGGGAGAGCAGTACTTC. Full variable domain (missing parts from reference TRBV30 and TRBJ2-7): SQTIHQWPATLVQPVGSPLSLECTVEGTSNPNLYWYRQAAGRGLQLLFYSVGIGQISSEVPQNLSASRPQDRQFILSSKKLLLSDSGFYLCAWSRGRGEQYFGPGTRLTVT.

The J gene is TRBJ1-6, the V gene TRBV6-5; 11 nucleotides agree with TRBD1. The CDR3 has 14 amino acids. CDR1 is MNHEY and CDR2 is SVGAGI in the germline V gene. V lost 6 bases, J lost 8 bases, and 3 bases stayed unmatched. The CDR3 loop reads CASSGTGGYSPLHF. The CDR3 DNA reads TGTGCCAGCAGCGGGACAGGGGGTTATTCACCCCTCCACTTT.

The rearrangement uses TRBV12-3 or TRBV12-4 and TRBJ2-3; D is unresolved. Trimming left V 1 base short and J 5 bases short, with 7 bases between. The CDR3 totals 13 residues. The CDR3 loop is CASSLDPRDTQYF. For the CDR3, the DNA is TGTGCCAGCAGTTTAGACCCGAGAGATACGCAGTATTTT.

The chain uses TRBV9 and TRBJ1-1; D not resolved. V gave up 1 base and J gave up 1 base, with 11 bases separating them. From germline, CDR1 is SGDLS and CDR2 YYNGEE. The CDR3 contains 15 residues. The CDR3 loop reads CASSVKAGENTEAFF. CDR3 sequence (DNA): TGTGCCAGCAGCGTAAAGGCGGGTGAGAACACTGAAGCTTTCTTT.

The V and J genes are TRBV4-1 and TRBJ2-3, with TRBD2 identical over 8 bases. The V and J ends lost 5 bases and 2 bases, in that order; junction bases with no gene match: 9. Germline CDR1 is MGHRA and CDR2 is YSYEKL. This CDR3 region has 16 residues. As DNA, the CDR3 is TGCGCCAGCAGCTCACCCGGGGGGGCAAACACAGATACGCAGTATTTT. Protein: CASSSPGGANTDTQYF.

The chain combines TRBV5-4 with TRBJ2-2; D unresolved. CDR1 is SGHNT and CDR2 is YYREEE in the germline V gene (reference sequence). V was pared by 0 bases and J by 4 bases, with 4 bases between. The CDR3 has 13 residues. CDR3 sequence (DNA): TGTGCCAGCAGCTTGGCCGTCACCGGGGAGCTGTTTTTT. Protein: CASSLAVTGELFF.

This clone was detected only once. The gene calls are TRBV6-5 and TRBJ2-7; the D is unclear. Between the trimmed V and J ends, which lost 5 bases and 3 bases, there was a span of 11 bases. Germline loops: CDR1 MNHEY, CDR2 SVGAGI. This CDR3 contains 13 residues. CDR3 amino acids: CASSLHLSYEQYF. The CDR3, as DNA: TGTGCCAGCAGTCTCCACCTTAGCTACGAGCAGTACTTC.

J is TRBJ2-1 and V is TRBV27; 12 bases agree with TRBD2. CDR3 size: 19 residues. Germline-derived CDR1 and CDR2 are MNHEY and SMNVEV (reference sequence). V lost 6 bases, J lost 10 bases, and 22 bases stayed unmatched. CDR3 protein: CASSTLRDRELAGGPEQFF. The CDR3 nucleotides read TGTGCCAGCAGCACCCTCCGGGACAGGGAACTAGCGGGGGGCCCAGAGCAGTTCTTC.

This chain links TRBV5-4 with TRBJ2-3; 13 bases are shared with TRBD2. The CDR3 extends over 16 amino acids. Losses at the gene ends were 4 bases for V and 3 bases for J; bases not matched to a gene: 5. CDR1 and CDR2 from the germline V gene are SGHNT and YYREEE (reference sequence). The CDR3 sequence is CASSKRTSGSTDTQYF. The CDR3 coding sequence is TGTGCCAGCAGCAAACGGACTAGCGGGAGTACAGATACGCAGTATTTT.

About this clone: Other DNA sequences of this sample code for an identical CDR3. The chain is built from TRBV5-1 and TRBJ2-3; D possibly corresponds to TRBD2 (5 bases). There are 15 residues in the CDR3. Germline CDR1 is SGHRS and CDR2 is YFSETQ. Trimming pared 3 bases from V and 2 bases from J, leaving 13 bases between. As DNA, the CDR3 is TGCGCCAGCAGCTCTGGCGGGTACTCCACAGATACGCAGTATTTT. Its translation is CASSSGGYSTDTQYF.

The chain links TRBV12-3 or TRBV12-4 to TRBJ2-5, with no clear D. Trimming shortened V by 10 bases and J by 4 bases, and 10 bases separated the two germline ends. The CDR3 runs to 11 residues. CDR3 region: CAIPIGETQYF. As DNA, the CDR3 is TGTGCCATCCCCATCGGAGAGACCCAGTACTTC.

V and J are TRBV24-1 and TRBJ2-1; D is undetermined. The CDR3 contains 13 residues. Germline V gives CDR1 KGHDR, CDR2 SFDVKD. Trimming removed 4 bases at V and 12 bases at J, with 15 bases between. The CDR3 protein is CATSDQDGFPQFF. The CDR3 DNA reads as TGTGCCACCAGTGACCAAGACGGGTTCCCGCAGTTCTTC.

The rearrangement joins TRBV7-9 to TRBJ1-1; D ambiguous. Germline CDR1 SEHNR, CDR2 FQNEAQ (reference sequence). V was cut by 0 bases and J by 3 bases, with 11 bases left in between. The CDR3 runs to 15 residues. The CDR3 sequence: CASSLADLRYTEAFF. CDR3 coding DNA: TGTGCCAGCAGCTTAGCCGACCTGCGGTACACTGAAGCTTTCTTT. The full variable domain, rest sourced from reference TRBV7-9 and TRBJ1-1, is DTGVSQNPRHKITKRGQNVTFRCDPISEHNRLYWYRQTLGQGPEFLTYFQNEAQLEKSRLLSDRFSAERPKGSFSTLEIQRTEQGDSAMYLCASSLADLRYTEAFFGQGTRLTVV.